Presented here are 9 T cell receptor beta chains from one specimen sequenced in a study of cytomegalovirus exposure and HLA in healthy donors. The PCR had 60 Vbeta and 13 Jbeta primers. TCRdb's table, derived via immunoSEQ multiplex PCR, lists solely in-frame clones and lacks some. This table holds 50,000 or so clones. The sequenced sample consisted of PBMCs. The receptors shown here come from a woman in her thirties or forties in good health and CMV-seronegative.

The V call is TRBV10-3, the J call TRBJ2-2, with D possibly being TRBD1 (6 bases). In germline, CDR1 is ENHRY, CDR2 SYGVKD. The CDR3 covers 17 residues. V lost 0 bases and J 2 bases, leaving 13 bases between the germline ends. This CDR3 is CAISESRGTSNTGELFF. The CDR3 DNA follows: TGTGCCATCAGTGAGTCTAGAGGGACATCTAACACCGGGGAGCTGTTTTTT.

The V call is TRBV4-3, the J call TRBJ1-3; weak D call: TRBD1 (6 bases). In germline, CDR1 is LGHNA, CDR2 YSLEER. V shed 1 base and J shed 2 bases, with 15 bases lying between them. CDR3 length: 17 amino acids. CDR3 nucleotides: TGCGCCAGCAGCCAAGGAGTACGGGGGGCCCCTGGAAACACCATATATTTT. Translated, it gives CASSQGVRGAPGNTIYF.

CDR3 loop: CASVQNTGELFF. DNA of the CDR3: TGTGCCAGCGTCCAGAACACCGGGGAGCTGTTTTTT. The rearrangement uses TRBV28 and TRBJ2-2; D gene unclear. V dropped 8 bases and J dropped 1 base, with 5 bases sitting between them. CDR1 and CDR2 from the germline V gene are MDHEN and SYDVKM. This CDR3 is 12 amino acids long.

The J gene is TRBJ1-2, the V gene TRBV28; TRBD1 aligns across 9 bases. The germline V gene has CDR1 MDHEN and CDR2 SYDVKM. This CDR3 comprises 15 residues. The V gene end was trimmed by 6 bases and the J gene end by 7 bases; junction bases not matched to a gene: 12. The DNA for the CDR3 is TGTGCCAGCAGCTTCAACAGGGGGCGAGGAGGTGGCTACACCTTC. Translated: CASSFNRGRGGGYTF.

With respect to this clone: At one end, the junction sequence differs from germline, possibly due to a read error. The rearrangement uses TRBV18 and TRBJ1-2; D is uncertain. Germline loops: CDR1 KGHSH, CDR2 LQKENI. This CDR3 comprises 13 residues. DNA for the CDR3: TGTGCCAACTCACCCAACAGTAACTATGGCTACACCTTC. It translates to CANSPNSNYGYTF.

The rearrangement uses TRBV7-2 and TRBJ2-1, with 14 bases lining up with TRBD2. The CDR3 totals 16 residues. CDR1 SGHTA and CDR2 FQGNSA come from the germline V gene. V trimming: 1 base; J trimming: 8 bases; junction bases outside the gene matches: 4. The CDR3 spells CASSLEGLAGVHEQFF. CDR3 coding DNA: TGTGCCAGCAGCTTAGAGGGACTAGCGGGAGTTCATGAGCAGTTCTTC.

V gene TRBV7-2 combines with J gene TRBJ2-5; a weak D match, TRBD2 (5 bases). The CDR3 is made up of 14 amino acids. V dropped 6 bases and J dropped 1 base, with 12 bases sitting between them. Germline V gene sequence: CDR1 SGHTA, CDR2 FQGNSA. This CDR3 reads CASSSGKVQETQYF. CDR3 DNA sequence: TGTGCCAGCAGTTCCGGGAAAGTCCAAGAGACCCAGTACTTC.

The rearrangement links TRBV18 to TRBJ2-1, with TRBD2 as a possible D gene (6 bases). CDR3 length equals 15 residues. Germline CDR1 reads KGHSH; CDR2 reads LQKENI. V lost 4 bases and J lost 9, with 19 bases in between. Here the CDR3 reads CASSHRDSTSGEQFF. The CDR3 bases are TGTGCCAGCTCACACCGGGACTCGACCTCCGGTGAGCAGTTCTTC.

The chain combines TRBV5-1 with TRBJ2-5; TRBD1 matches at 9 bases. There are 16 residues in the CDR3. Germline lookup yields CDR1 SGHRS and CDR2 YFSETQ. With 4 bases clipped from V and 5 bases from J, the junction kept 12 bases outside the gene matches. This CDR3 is CASSQVVTGGRETQYF. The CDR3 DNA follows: TGCGCCAGCAGCCAGGTAGTCACAGGGGGCAGGGAGACCCAGTACTTC.